The T cell receptor (beta chain) under discussion was sequenced for a study of technical replicates of blood from several donors. Generated by immunoSEQ multiplex PCR, the TCRdb table keeps only in-frame clones and is missing some. The repertoire has about 8,000 clones, roughly 90% of them found once; the top ten carry around 10%. This clone was seen a few times. Per germline, CDR1 MDHEN and CDR2 SYDVKM. The CDR3 totals 15 residues. V gave up 7 bases and J gave up 4 bases, with 19 bases separating them. This TCR was sampled from a human donor in good health. The sample comprised PBMCs. The chain combines TRBV28 with TRBJ1-1; TRBD1 might be the D (5 bases). The CDR3 region has the DNA TGTGCCAGCACCTATCTACAGGTGAGCTCCACTGAAGCTTTCTTT. Translation: CASTYLQVSSTEAFF.